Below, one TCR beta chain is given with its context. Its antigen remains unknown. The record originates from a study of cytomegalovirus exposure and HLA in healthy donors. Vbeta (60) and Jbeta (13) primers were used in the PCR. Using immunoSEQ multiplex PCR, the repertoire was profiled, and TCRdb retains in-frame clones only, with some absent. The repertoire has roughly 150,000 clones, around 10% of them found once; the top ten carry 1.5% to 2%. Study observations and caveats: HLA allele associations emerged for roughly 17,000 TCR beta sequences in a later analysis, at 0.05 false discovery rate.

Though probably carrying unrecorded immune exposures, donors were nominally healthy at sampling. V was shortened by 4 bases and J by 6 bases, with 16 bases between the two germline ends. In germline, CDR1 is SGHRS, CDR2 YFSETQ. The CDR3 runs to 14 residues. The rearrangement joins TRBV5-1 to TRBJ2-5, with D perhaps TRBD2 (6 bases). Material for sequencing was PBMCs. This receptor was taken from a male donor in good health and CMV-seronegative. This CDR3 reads CASSRRAEPKTQYF. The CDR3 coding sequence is TGCGCCAGCAGCAGGAGGGCAGAACCCAAGACCCAGTACTTC.